Below, 32 T cell receptor beta chains from the same sample are listed, as sequenced in a study of blood T cells in healthy people across ages. Sample-barcoded 5' priming and a J-beta primer mix drove a second PCR of about 6 to 12 cycles. TCRdb used MiXCR to reprocess the 5' RACE reads, holding one entry per CDR3 protein. The sample yields under 950,000 distinct CDR3 sequences, about a fifth seen once. The sample was blood. The receptors come from a man aged 65 to 79 in good health.

This clonotype was recorded a few times. The CDR3 sequence is CASSIPQGYGYTF. The CDR3, as DNA: TGTGCCAGCAGCATACCACAGGGATATGGCTACACCTTC. This chain connects TRBV12-3 or TRBV12-4 to TRBJ1-2; the D gene is possibly TRBD1 (6 bases). V was trimmed by 6 bases and J by 5 bases, leaving 13 bases between them. This CDR3 spans 13 amino acids.

The chain couples TRBV6-5 to TRBJ2-3; 8 positions agree with TRBD2. After removal of 4 bases from V and 3 bases from J, the junction contained 9 bases not matched to a gene. This CDR3 region has 16 residues. Germline CDR1 reads MNHEY; CDR2 reads SVGAGI. CDR3 sequence (DNA): TGTGCCAGCAGTTCCTTCGGGCGGGGGGTGACAGATACGCAGTATTTT. It encodes CASSSFGRGVTDTQYF.

The chain carries TRBV11-2 and TRBJ2-2; TRBD1 matches 11 bases. The CDR3 has 18 amino acids. CDR1 and CDR2 (germline): SGHAT, FQNNGV. The ends lost 4 bases at V and 3 bases at J; junction bases unmatched: 10. The CDR3, as DNA: TGTGCCAGCAGCTCAGGACAGGGGGCGAGAGGGTACACCGGGGAGCTGTTTTTT. Its translation: CASSSGQGARGYTGELFF.

About this clonotype: The junction departs from the called germline gene at one end, perhaps through a read error. The gene calls are TRBV7-7 and TRBJ2-3; D ambiguous. This CDR3 has 14 amino acids. In germline, CDR1 is SSHAT, CDR2 FNYEAQ (reference sequence). This CDR3 reads CASSLNGFSDTQYF. DNA for the CDR3: TGTGCTAGCAGCTTAAACGGGTTCTCAGATACGCAGTATTTT.

This clonotype was seen repeatedly, ten times or more. The chain uses TRBV5-1 and TRBJ1-1; weak D call: TRBD1 (6 bases). Germline V gives CDR1 SGHRS, CDR2 YFSETQ. Deletions cut 6 bases from V and 5 bases from J, with 14 bases between. The CDR3 consists of 13 residues. CDR3 sequence: CASNPGAGTEAFF. The CDR3 DNA reads as TGCGCCAGCAACCCAGGGGCGGGGACTGAAGCTTTCTTT.

This clonotype came up a few times. The chain couples TRBV4-1 to TRBJ1-4, with TRBD1 as a possible D gene (6 bases). Trimming left V 0 bases short and J 0 bases short, with 8 bases between. This CDR3 comprises 16 residues. Looked up from germline, CDR1 is MGHRA and CDR2 is YSYEKL. As DNA, the CDR3 is TGCGCCAGCAGCCAAGAGGGGGCACCAACTAATGAAAAACTGTTTTTT. Residues: CASSQEGAPTNEKLFF.

V is TRBV20-1 and J is TRBJ2-7; 11 bases fit TRBD2. V was clipped by 6 bases and J by 6 bases; unmatched bases: 16. Germline lookup yields CDR1 DFQATT and CDR2 SNEGSKA (reference sequence). This CDR3 region has 16 residues. CDR3 in amino acids: CSAQKGLAGGGSEQYF. DNA for the CDR3: TGCAGTGCCCAGAAGGGCCTAGCGGGGGGTGGAAGCGAGCAGTACTTC.

This clonotype was counted a few times. The chain links TRBV19 to TRBJ1-3; 7 positions match TRBD1. The junction had 7 bases not matched to a gene; V was cut back by 5 bases and J by 0 bases. Germline V gene data show CDR1 as LNHDA and CDR2 as SQIVND (reference sequence). The length of the CDR3 is 16 residues. This chain's CDR3 is CASSSPGQYSGNTIYF. In DNA, the CDR3 is TGTGCCAGTAGTTCCCCGGGACAGTACTCTGGAAACACCATATATTTT.

This clonotype was counted at least ten times. The chain combines TRBV5-1 with TRBJ2-7; a possible D gene is TRBD1 (6 bases). CDR1 is SGHRS, CDR2 YFSETQ, per germline. Trimming removed 7 bases at V and 3 bases at J, with 14 bases between. This CDR3 has 13 amino acids. The CDR3, as DNA: TGCGCCAGCTCTATAACAGGGAACTACGAGCAGTACTTC. Protein: CASSITGNYEQYF.

This clonotype was counted only a few times. This chain joins TRBV20-1 and TRBJ2-6; D unresolved. V lost 0 bases to trimming and J lost 3 bases, with 9 bases between them. From germline, CDR1 is DFQATT and CDR2 SNEGSKA (reference sequence). This CDR3 spans 15 amino acids. The CDR3 sequence is CSARDVADGANVLTF. DNA for the CDR3: TGCAGTGCTAGAGATGTGGCAGATGGGGCCAACGTCCTGACTTTC.

This clonotype was found a few times. The chain recombines TRBV28 with TRBJ1-5; D unclear. Germline V gene sequence: CDR1 MDHEN, CDR2 SYDVKM. V shed 3 bases and J shed 7 bases, with 7 bases lying between them. The CDR3 contains 12 residues. CDR3 in DNA: TGTGCCAGCAGTTTCTTGGCGCAGCCCCAGCATTTT. Translating it yields CASSFLAQPQHF.

The chain recombines TRBV5-1 with TRBJ2-7, with unresolved D. The DNA end favors TRBJ2-1, so the J call may be wrong. Per the germline V gene, CDR1 is SGHRS and CDR2 is YFSETQ. The CDR3 runs to 14 residues. In nucleotides, the CDR3 is TGCGCCAGCAGCCCCCATACGCGCGACAATGAGCAGTTCTTC. Amino acids: CASSPHTRDNEQFF.

CDR3 sequence: CATLPGLAANEQFF. The CDR3 nucleotides read TGTGCCACACTACCGGGACTAGCGGCGAATGAGCAGTTCTTC. The chain joins TRBV10-3 to TRBJ2-7; 11 nucleotides agree with TRBD2. The J call may be incorrect, as the DNA end agrees better with TRBJ2-1. CDR3 size: 14 residues. CDR1 is ENHRY, CDR2 SYGVKD, per germline.

A single count supports this clonotype. The chain links TRBV15 to TRBJ1-3; tentatively, D is TRBD1 (6 bases). In germline, CDR1 is LNHNV, CDR2 YYDKDF (reference sequence). The CDR3 covers 15 residues. V was cut by 3 bases and J by 6 bases, with 15 bases left in between. The CDR3 region is CATSRDTGYENTIYF. The CDR3 nucleotides are TGTGCCACCAGCAGGGATACAGGGTACGAAAACACCATATATTTT. Full variable domain (rest looked up from reference TRBV15 and TRBJ1-3): DAMVIQNPRYQVTQFGKPVTLSCSQTLNHNVMYWYQQKSSQAPKLLFHYYDKDFNNEADTPDNFQSRRPNTSFCFLDIRSPGLGDTAMYLCATSRDTGYENTIYFGEGSWLTVV.

This clonotype has only a few counts. V usage is TRBV6-4 and J usage is TRBJ2-6; 8 positions match TRBD1. V was pared by 6 bases and J by 2 bases, with 6 bases of the junction left unmatched. This CDR3 spans 16 amino acids. CDR1 MRHNA and CDR2 SNTAGT come from the germline V gene. The CDR3 loop is CASSPQDRAGANVLTF. For the CDR3, the DNA is TGTGCCAGCAGCCCCCAGGACAGGGCTGGGGCCAACGTCCTGACTTTC.

This clonotype was counted only a few times. V is TRBV7-9 and J is TRBJ2-7; 7 nucleotides line up with TRBD1. The CDR3 length is 14 residues. V shed 0 bases and J 5 bases; nucleotides not matched to a gene: 4. Germline CDR1 reads SEHNR; CDR2 reads FQNEAQ (reference sequence). The CDR3 nucleotides read TGTGCCAGCAGCTTAGCTGACAGGGTCCACGAGCAGTACTTC. It specifies CASSLADRVHEQYF.

This clonotype was seen a handful of times. The chain links TRBV12-3 or TRBV12-4 to TRBJ1-3, with D unclear. CDR3 size: 11 residues. Between the trimmed V and J ends, which lost 8 bases and 3 bases, there was a span of 5 bases. CDR3 amino acids: CASCYGNTIYF. CDR3 nucleotides: TGTGCCAGCTGCTATGGAAACACCATATATTTT.

This clonotype has only a few counts. The chain couples TRBV7-6 to TRBJ1-4; D ambiguous. Germline-derived CDR1 and CDR2 are SGHVS and FNYEAQ. Trimming shortened V by 5 bases and J by 2 bases, and 18 bases separated the two germline ends. The CDR3 contains 17 residues. CDR3: CASSAHRRRSTNEKLFF. CDR3 DNA sequence: TGTGCCAGCAGCGCCCACCGACGGCGGTCGACTAATGAAAAACTGTTTTTT.

This clonotype was recorded many times. The chain links TRBV20-1 to TRBJ1-1, with D perhaps matching TRBD1 (6 bases). Germline lookup yields CDR1 DFQATT and CDR2 SNEGSKA (reference sequence). This CDR3 spans 16 amino acids. The V end was cut by 0 bases, the J end by 4 bases, with 18 bases between. The CDR3 loop is CSARDLVGGGVTEAFF. CDR3 DNA: TGCAGTGCTAGAGATTTGGTCGGAGGGGGTGTCACTGAAGCTTTCTTT.

Many counts were recorded for this clonotype. This chain joins TRBV20-1 and TRBJ2-5, with 9 bases aligning to TRBD1. Looked up from germline, CDR1 is DFQATT and CDR2 is SNEGSKA (reference sequence). V shed 2 bases, J shed 2 bases, and the junction held 3 bases outside the gene matches. This CDR3 contains 14 residues. The CDR3 DNA is TGCAGTGCTAGAACAGGGGGCCAACAAGAGACCCAGTACTTC. It yields the protein CSARTGGQQETQYF.

This clonotype turned up a few times. V is TRBV9 and J is TRBJ2-5; TRBD2 matches at 7 bases. There are 13 residues in the CDR3. Germline V gives CDR1 SGDLS, CDR2 YYNGEE. V lost 0 bases, J lost 10 bases, and 6 bases stayed unmatched. The DNA of the CDR3 is TGTGCCAGCAGCGTAGTTCCGGAGCGGGACCAGTACTTC. Amino acids: CASSVVPERDQYF.

The chain combines TRBV20-1 with TRBJ2-3; TRBD2 is a possible D gene (6 bases). The V and J ends lost 6 bases and 3 bases respectively, with 16 bases between them. This CDR3 has 14 residues. Germline CDR1 is DFQATT and CDR2 is SNEGSKA (reference sequence). The CDR3 is CSAKRRGQTDTQYF. The CDR3 nucleotides are TGCAGTGCCAAGAGGCGGGGCCAGACAGATACGCAGTATTTT.

V and J are TRBV7-2 and TRBJ2-3; D might be TRBD2 (6 bases). The ends were cut back, 5 bases at V and 2 bases at J, with 14 bases in the middle. The CDR3 is made up of 15 amino acids. CDR1 and CDR2 from the germline V gene are SGHTA and FQGNSA. CDR3 in amino acids: CASSARSGATDTQYF. DNA of the CDR3: TGTGCCAGCAGCGCCCGTAGCGGAGCCACAGATACGCAGTATTTT.

This clonotype has only a few counts. The J gene is TRBJ2-5, the V gene TRBV7-9; weak D call: TRBD1 (6 bases). Between the trimmed V and J ends, which lost 10 bases and 2 bases, there was a span of 14 bases. The CDR3 length is 13 residues. Germline assignment: CDR1 SEHNR and CDR2 FQNEAQ (reference sequence). The CDR3 here is CATDKGVQETQYF. The CDR3 DNA reads as TGTGCCACTGATAAGGGGGTGCAAGAGACCCAGTACTTC.

The J gene is TRBJ2-7, the V gene TRBV14; the match to TRBD2 covers 7 bases. This CDR3 is 13 amino acids long. In germline, CDR1 is SGHDN, CDR2 FVKESK. CDR3 in amino acids: CARGTGSSYEQYF. In DNA, the CDR3 is TGTGCGCGGGGGACTGGAAGCTCCTACGAGCAGTACTTC.

In its sample, this clonotype was seen many times. CDR3 nucleotides: TGTGCCAGCAGTTACGTCGGGCTTAATGAAAAACTGTTTTTT. It translates to CASSYVGLNEKLFF. The chain has TRBV6-6 and TRBJ1-4, with D unclear. Trimming pared 2 bases from V and 4 bases from J, leaving 8 bases between. The CDR3 contains 14 residues. Germline CDR1 is MNHNY and CDR2 is SVGAGI (reference sequence).

The chain uses TRBV10-3 and TRBJ1-5; D might be TRBD1 (5 bases). Germline-derived CDR1 and CDR2 are ENHRY and SYGVKD. CDR3 length: 13 residues. V shed 4 bases and J shed 5 bases, with 9 bases lying between them. CDR3 sequence (DNA): TGTGCCATCAGTGCCTCGGGGGATCAGCCCCAGCATTTT. Amino acid sequence: CAISASGDQPQHF.

The chain has TRBV7-9 and TRBJ2-5; a possible D gene is TRBD1 (6 bases). The CDR3 is 14 residues long. The germline CDR1 and CDR2 sequences are SEHNR and FQNEAQ (reference sequence). V lost 4 bases and J lost 5, with 14 bases in between. This chain's CDR3 is CASSSLLGGETQYF. CDR3 DNA: TGTGCCAGCAGCTCCCTTCTAGGGGGTGAGACCCAGTACTTC.

The chain combines TRBV4-3 with TRBJ2-1; tentative D call: TRBD2 (6 bases). Per the germline V gene, CDR1 is LGHNA and CDR2 is YSLEER. The V end was cut by 0 bases, the J end by 13 bases, with 16 bases between. The CDR3 extends over 14 amino acids. For the CDR3, the DNA is TGCGCCAGCAGCCAAGATAATGGAGGACTACCACAGTTCTTC. Translating it yields CASSQDNGGLPQFF.

The chain is built from TRBV20-1 and TRBJ2-5; TRBD2 might be the D (6 bases). There are 16 residues in the CDR3. The germline V gene has CDR1 DFQATT and CDR2 SNEGSKA (reference sequence). V lost 1 base and J lost 4, with 19 bases in between. The CDR3 DNA reads TGCAGTGCTAGAGTCACGGGAATCGGGGGTAGAGAGACCCAGTACTTC. Protein sequence: CSARVTGIGGRETQYF.

The chain couples TRBV14 to TRBJ2-3; D possibly matches TRBD1 or TRBD2 (5 bases each). CDR1 and CDR2 (germline): SGHDN, FVKESK. The CDR3 length is 16 residues. V lost 6 bases and J lost 3, with 19 bases in between. The CDR3 sequence is CASSHQKEWGTDTQYF. The CDR3 DNA is TGTGCCAGCAGTCACCAAAAGGAATGGGGGACAGATACGCAGTATTTT. The whole variable domain, filled in from reference TRBV14 and TRBJ2-3, reads EAGVTQFPSHSVIEKGQTVTLRCDPISGHDNLYWYRRVMGKEIKFLLHFVKESKQDESGMPNNRFLAERTGGTYSTLKVQPAELEDSGVYFCASSHQKEWGTDTQYFGPGTRLTVL.

This clonotype was recorded a few times. The rearrangement joins TRBV14 to TRBJ1-1, with D uncertain. Germline V CDR1 and CDR2: SGHDN, FVKESK. V lost 0 bases, J lost 4 bases, and 6 bases lay in between. The CDR3 is 13 amino acids. For the CDR3, the DNA is TGTGCCAGCAGCCAAGAGTCAGCCACTGAAGCTTTCTTT. The encoded protein is CASSQESATEAFF.